The following is a T cell receptor beta chain sequence with its context. These data come from a study of blood T cell repertoires in COVID-19. About the research overall: Some COVID-19 samples were acute and others convalescent; all came from the United States, Italy and Spain. PBMCs, B-cell-depleted T cells, or T cells were the source of the cDNA or gDNA that made up the material.

Method: immunoSEQ multiplex PCR; TCRdb's copy keeps in-frame clones and lacks some. The table shows 200,000 to 250,000 clones, with roughly 80% occurring only once. Germline V gives CDR1 SEHNR, CDR2 FQNEAQ (reference sequence). The V and J ends lost 0 bases and 9 bases respectively, with 15 bases between them. The CDR3 covers 15 residues. This receptor was identified in an older woman who had recovered from COVID-19. Sequenced input: peripheral blood. The V call is TRBV7-9, the J call TRBJ2-1; maybe TRBD2 (6 bases). The CDR3 protein is CASSLASGSSGEQFF. In nucleotides, the CDR3 is TGTGCCAGCAGCTTAGCTAGCGGTTCAAGTGGTGAGCAGTTCTTC.